This T cell receptor beta chain was identified during a study of early T cells in non-severe SARS-CoV-2 infection. Study-wide context: Sequencing input comprised bulk RNA from unsorted whole blood; chain pairing was not available. Overall study results and limits: A preference for anti-spike CD8 responses marked VDJdb matching, which missed private and CD4 specificities.

The CDR3 is 14 residues long. Germline V CDR1 and CDR2: KGHSH, LQKENI. Trimming removed 2 bases from V and 2 bases from J, with 9 bases in between. This clonotype was observed a handful of times. Its matching antigen is unknown. Unique molecular identifiers were affixed to single, distinct cDNA molecules. TCRdb reprocessed the 5' RACE reads via MiXCR and lists one record per CDR3 protein. The profile shows tens of thousands of distinct CDR3 sequences, more than 9% of them singletons. The source material was whole blood. The chain is built from TRBV18 and TRBJ1-2; maybe TRBD1 (6 bases). The sequence was collected from an adult who was a healthcare worker with PCR-confirmed SARS-CoV-2 infection or an uninfected control (not recorded which). The CDR3, as DNA: TGTGCCAGCTCACCATCAGGGGAGAACTATGGCTACACCTTC. Translation gives CASSPSGENYGYTF.